A selection of T cell receptor beta chains follows, all from one sample in a study of OX40 agonist ivuxolimab in advanced cancers. The data were produced by immunoSEQ multiplex PCR, yet TCRdb's version contains in-frame clones alone and is incomplete. The data show about 11,000 clones, over 70% seen once. The sample here was CD4+ or CD8+ T cells sorted from blood, taken in a trial of the OX40 agonist ivuxolimab. All receptors come from an adult with an advanced solid tumor such as melanoma, head and neck, liver or kidney cancer. Both conserved end residues are part of each CDR3. D genes are given only for firm matches. Size values are once, few and many counts, or a class for expanded clones, and some rows have none.

j_gene | v_gene | abundance | d_gene | CDR3aa | CDR3nt
TRBJ2-1 | TRBV6-4 | NA | NA | CASSDLPQLAGVLNEQFF | TGTGCCAGCAGTGACCTCCCTCAACTAGCCGGAGTTTTGAATGAGCAGTTCTTC
TRBJ2-7 | TRBV27 | once | NA | CASSRGAYEQYF | TGTGCCAGCAGTCGTGGTGCGTACGAGCAGTACTTC
TRBJ2-1 | TRBV7-8 | NA | TRBD1 | CASSDPGQGVGEQFF | TGTGCCAGCAGCGACCCGGGACAGGGGGTGGGTGAGCAGTTCTTC
TRBJ2-1 | TRBV14 | NA | NA | CASSQRGGGDNEQFF | TGTGCCAGCAGCCAACGGGGCGGCGGCGACAATGAGCAGTTCTTC
TRBJ2-5 | TRBV19 | once | TRBD2 | CASSPGGTSMGTQYF | TGTGCCAGTAGTCCCGGCGGGACTAGCATGGGGACCCAGTACTTC
TRBJ2-3 | TRBV12-5 | NA | NA | CASAPTSVKGGDTQYF | TGTGCTAGTGCCCCCACTAGCGTTAAGGGGGGAGATACGCAGTATTTT
TRBJ1-1 | TRBV14 | NA | NA | CASSQAQDGDTEAFF | TGTGCCAGCAGCCAAGCCCAAGATGGGGACACTGAAGCTTTCTTT
TRBJ1-5 | TRBV9 | medium-sized | NA | CASSVGDGLRQPQHF | TGTGCCAGCAGCGTAGGGGACGGCCTCCGGCAGCCCCAGCATTTT
TRBJ2-7 | TRBV10-3 | NA | NA | CASSDVTGGGNEQYF | TGTGCCAGCAGTGACGTAACAGGGGGGGGCAACGAGCAGTACTTC
TRBJ1-1 | TRBV5-4 | once | NA | CASSLEVGMNTEAFF | TGTGCCAGCAGCTTAGAGGTGGGGATGAACACTGAAGCTTTCTTT
TRBJ1-1 | TRBV25-1 | NA | NA | CASSEVGQFHTEAFF | TGTGCCAGCAGTGAAGTTGGGCAGTTTCACACTGAAGCTTTCTTT
TRBJ1-2 | TRBV6-4 | NA | NA | CASSDSWGSHSGYTF | TGTGCCAGCAGTGACTCCTGGGGATCCCATTCTGGCTACACCTTC
TRBJ1-1 | TRBV11-3 | medium-sized | NA | CASSFGGWNTEAFF | TGTGCCAGCAGCTTCGGGGGATGGAACACTGAAGCTTTCTTT
TRBJ2-1 | TRBV6-4 | NA | TRBD1 | CASSDSAGQGAGEQFF | TGTGCCAGCAGTGACTCCGCGGGACAGGGGGCTGGTGAGCAGTTCTTC
TRBJ2-3 | TRBV7-2 | NA | TRBD2 | CASSSFPSGGAITQYF | TGTGCCAGCAGCTCTTTTCCTAGCGGGGGGGCAATCACGCAGTATTTT
TRBJ2-7 | TRBV11-2 | few | TRBD2 | CASSRWTSEQYF | TGTGCCAGCAGCCGGTGGACTAGCGAGCAGTACTTC
TRBJ2-5 | TRBV7-8 | NA | TRBD1 | CASTPPLTGFETQYF | TGTGCCAGCACTCCGCCCCTGACAGGGTTCGAGACCCAGTACTTC
TRBJ2-1 | TRBV13 | NA | NA | CASSLVGSYNEQFF | TGTGCCAGCAGCTTAGTAGGCTCATACAATGAGCAGTTCTTC
TRBJ2-3 | TRBV27 | NA | TRBD1 | CASSNKDREGGMVPDTQYF | TGTGCCAGCAGCAACAAGGACAGGGAAGGCGGGATGGTCCCAGATACGCAGTATTTT
TRBJ2-5 | TRBV11-2 | NA | TRBD1 | CASSLLTGAGETQYF | TGTGCCAGCAGCTTGTTGACAGGGGCGGGAGAGACCCAGTACTTC
TRBJ2-2 | TRBV10-2 | NA | NA | CASRDPGELFF | TGCGCCAGCAGGGACCCGGGGGAGCTGTTTTTT
TRBJ2-6 | TRBV15 | NA | NA | CATSRTGANVLTF | TGTGCCACCAGCAGGACAGGGGCCAACGTCCTGACTTTC
TRBJ1-1 | TRBV30 | NA | NA | CAWSVLGELAFF | TGTGCCTGGAGTGTACTTGGGGAATTAGCTTTCTTT
TRBJ2-1 | TRBV5-4 | few | NA | CASSFYPGEQFF | TGTGCCAGCAGCTTCTACCCTGGTGAGCAGTTCTTC
TRBJ1-5 | TRBV6-5 | NA | NA | CASSYSNSGSQHF | TGTGCCAGCAGTTACTCGAATTCAGGGTCCCAGCATTTT
TRBJ2-3 | TRBV6-1 | NA | NA | CASSDSDTQYF | TGTGCCAGCAGCGATAGCGATACGCAGTATTTT
TRBJ2-5 | TRBV6-5 | NA | TRBD2 | CASSLLAGGYETQYF | TGTGCCAGCAGTTTGTTAGCGGGGGGGTACGAGACCCAGTACTTC
TRBJ1-1 | TRBV14 | NA | NA | CASTRLEWNTEAFF | TGTGCCAGCACCCGTCTAGAGTGGAACACTGAAGCTTTCTTT
TRBJ1-4 | TRBV6-5 | NA | NA | CASRPRVGEKLFF | TGTGCCAGCAGGCCCCGAGTGGGAGAAAAACTGTTTTTT
TRBJ2-1 | TRBV11-2 | once | TRBD2 | CASSLDTSGGYEQFF | TGTGCCAGCAGCTTAGATACTAGCGGGGGCTATGAGCAGTTCTTC
TRBJ2-7 | TRBV20-1 | NA | NA | CSAAGVYEQYF | TGCAGTGCAGCAGGAGTCTACGAGCAGTACTTC
TRBJ2-2 | TRBV19 | NA | NA | CASSMGYGRETGELFF | TGTGCCAGTAGTATGGGGTACGGCAGGGAGACCGGGGAGCTGTTTTTT
TRBJ2-3 | TRBV6-5 | NA | NA | CASSYGTGGTDTQYF | TGTGCCAGCAGTTATGGGACTGGGGGCACAGATACGCAGTATTTT
TRBJ1-3 | TRBV11-2 | NA | NA | CASSFFTGNSGNTIYF | TGTGCCAGCAGCTTTTTCACGGGCAACTCTGGAAACACCATATATTTT
TRBJ2-7 | TRBV5-6 | NA | NA | CASGPGSSYEQYF | TGTGCCAGCGGGCCTGGGAGCTCCTACGAGCAGTACTTC
TRBJ2-1 | TRBV9 | NA | TRBD1 | CASRPAGTGLNEQFF | TGTGCCAGCAGACCCGCGGGGACAGGCCTCAATGAGCAGTTCTTC
TRBJ2-2 | TRBV6-5 | NA | TRBD1 | CASSYSETGVPGELFF | TGTGCCAGCAGTTACTCCGAAACAGGGGTGCCCGGGGAGCTGTTTTTT
TRBJ1-3 | TRBV7-9 | NA | NA | CASKGVSGNTIYF | TGTGCCAGTAAGGGAGTCTCTGGAAACACCATATATTTT
TRBJ1-2 | TRBV6-9 | NA | NA | CASNIGGPSYGYTF | TGTGCCAGCAACATAGGGGGTCCCTCCTATGGCTACACCTTC
TRBJ2-1 | TRBV5-1 | NA | NA | CASSLSPQQGPYNEQFF | TGCGCCAGCAGCTTGTCCCCCCAACAGGGACCCTACAATGAGCAGTTCTTC
TRBJ2-2 | TRBV27 | large | NA | CASKASPNTGELFF | TGTGCCAGCAAGGCTAGCCCGAACACCGGGGAGCTGTTTTTT
TRBJ1-1 | TRBV4-1 | NA | NA | CASSPRTGNTEAFF | TGCGCCAGCAGCCCCCGGACGGGGAACACTGAAGCTTTCTTT
TRBJ2-7 | TRBV4-1 | once | NA | CASSQGSGRSYEQYF | TGCGCCAGCAGCCAAGGATCAGGGAGGTCCTACGAGCAGTACTTC
TRBJ2-5 | TRBV7-2 | few | NA | CASSLGTQYF | TGTGCCAGCAGCTTAGGGACCCAGTACTTC
TRBJ1-2 | TRBV5-8 | NA | TRBD1 | CASSPSRDRGDRYGYTF | TGTGCCAGCAGCCCGTCCCGGGACAGGGGCGATCGCTATGGCTACACCTTC
TRBJ1-1 | TRBV4-1 | NA | NA | CASSSPTEAFF | TGCGCCAGCAGCTCCCCTACTGAAGCTTTCTTT
TRBJ1-1 | TRBV4-1 | NA | TRBD1 | CASSQGPGQGITEAFF | TGCGCCAGCAGCCAAGGACCGGGACAGGGGATCACTGAAGCTTTCTTT
TRBJ2-1 | TRBV13 | NA | NA | CASSLAGEKRNEQFF | TGTGCCAGCAGCTTAGCGGGAGAAAAACGAAATGAGCAGTTCTTC
TRBJ2-2 | TRBV19 | NA | TRBD1 | CASSIRTGFPGELFF | TGTGCCAGTAGTATCCGGACAGGGTTTCCCGGGGAGCTGTTTTTT
TRBJ1-6 | TRBV7-8 | NA | NA | CASSLAPGLGSPLHF | TGTGCCAGCAGCCTCGCACCGGGACTCGGATCACCCCTCCACTTT
TRBJ1-1 | TRBV5-4 | once | TRBD1 | CASSLVGQGTAEAFF | TGTGCCAGCAGCTTGGTAGGACAGGGTACAGCTGAAGCTTTCTTT
TRBJ2-1 | TRBV7-9 | NA | TRBD1 | CASSLGTGPYNEQFF | TGTGCCAGCAGCTTAGGGACAGGGCCCTACAATGAGCAGTTCTTC
TRBJ2-5 | TRBV6-1 | few | NA | CASSDQPPHLGGGVEETQYF | TGTGCCAGCAGTGATCAGCCTCCTCATTTAGGGGGAGGGGTTGAAGAGACCCAGTACTTC